This TCR beta chain appears in the sequencing data of a study of blood T cell repertoires in COVID-19 (dated by TCRdb to 2020 to 2021). Turning to the overall study: Samples covering the acute and convalescent phases of COVID-19 were provided by collaborators in the United States, Italy and Spain. Sample metadata almost always included a de-identified subject ID, COVID-19 status, age in years and sex. Samples came from the ongoing ImmuneRACE study (first 160 participants) plus 1,254 subjects from 6 global collaborators. Where available, HLA class I and class II types were obtained from metadata supplied by the sample provider rather than from assay-based typing. The repertoires were released in a freely available public database meant as a resource for research on the immune response to SARS-CoV-2. Subjects who had been exposed to COVID-19, were actively infected with it, or had recovered from it provided the deeply sampled blood TCRbeta repertoires that made up the dataset. The material from the prospective study consisted of cDNA or gDNA derived from T cells, B-cell-depleted T cells, or PBMCs.

About this clone itself: Its antigen is unknown. Base qualities are not recorded, but no much larger clone differs from it by a single base.

V was cut back by 2 bases and J by 0 bases, leaving a gap of 8 bases between them. CDR1 and CDR2 are read off the germline V gene as SGHRS and YFSETQ. Counted from cysteine to phenylalanine, this CDR3 has 14 amino acids. The DNA shown is the 42-base CDR3, in frame from base 1. Overall study outcomes, separate from this receptor: How much clinical and demographic metadata was included differed by source and by participant, and the metadata was provided uncurated.

Each collaborating institution followed its own protocols to collect whole blood in K2EDTA tubes. For TCRbeta analysis, collaborators shipped samples as frozen whole blood, isolated PBMCs, or DNA extracted from either of those sample types. TCRbeta CDR3 regions were amplified from genomic DNA using the immunoSEQ Assay, a bias-controlled multiplex PCR. For the original study's pipeline: Nucleated cell counts per sample were estimated from amplification of reference gene primers within the assay. To quantify the absolute abundance of each unique TCRbeta CDR3 rearrangement, sequence reads were collapsed and filtered. For each sample, productive Simpson clonality was calculated as the square root of Simpson's diversity index across productive rearrangements. Here the immuneACCESS table is served through TCRdb, limited to in-frame sequences with V and J called. Missing clones are a known gap in these copies; in checked studies unresolved V genes cover under half, and the rest lacks a known reason. Clone size and the V and J calls come from that table; the DNA yielded D and trimming. This sample comprises around 370,000 clones, around 87% of them detected only once. In total, the top ten clones hold 5% to 8.5% of the sample.

Sequencing was carried out using peripheral blood. This sequence was found in a man between 18 and 29 years old with active or convalescent COVID-19. The V gene is TRBV5-1 and the J gene is TRBJ2-5, with the D gene too uncertain to name. The nucleotides are TGCGCCAGCAGCTTTTCGGCGGACCAAGAGACCCAGTACTTC. Its protein is CASSFSADQETQYF. The variable domain in full, with residues beyond the CDR3 obtained from the reference TRBV5-1 and TRBJ2-5 genes, is KAGVTQTPRYLIKTRGQQVTLSCSPISGHRSVSWYQQTPGQGLQFLFEYFSETQRNKGNFPGRFSGRQFSNSRSEMNVSTLELGDSALYLCASSFSADQETQYFGPGTRLLVL.